This T cell receptor (beta chain) was observed in a study of technical replicates of blood from several donors. Assay: immunoSEQ multiplex PCR; the TCRdb copy retains only in-frame clones and omits some. The sample contains about 71,000 clones, just under 97% of which appear only once. Trimming shortened V by 0 bases and J by 0 bases, and 6 bases separated the two germline ends. Per germline, CDR1 MNHNS and CDR2 SASEGT. The CDR3 loop spans 14 amino acids. V gene TRBV6-1 combines with J gene TRBJ2-7; D not resolved. What was sequenced was T cells isolated from PBMCs. This receptor was taken from a human donor in good health. The CDR3 nucleotides read TGTGCCAGCAGTGAAGCGCCAGACTCCTACGAGCAGTACTTC. It codes for CASSEAPDSYEQYF.